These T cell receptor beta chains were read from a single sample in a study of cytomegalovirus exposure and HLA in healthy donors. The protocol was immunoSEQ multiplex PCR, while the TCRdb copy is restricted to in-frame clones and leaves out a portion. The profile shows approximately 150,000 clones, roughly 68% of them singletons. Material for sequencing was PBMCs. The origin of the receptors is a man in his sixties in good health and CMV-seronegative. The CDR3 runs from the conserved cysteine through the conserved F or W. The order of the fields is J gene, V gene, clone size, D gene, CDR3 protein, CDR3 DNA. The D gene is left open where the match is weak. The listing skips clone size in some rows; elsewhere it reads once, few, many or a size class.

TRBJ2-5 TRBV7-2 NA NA CASSLALETQYF TGTGCCAGCAGCTTAGCCCTAGAGACCCAGTACTTC
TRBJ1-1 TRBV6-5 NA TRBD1 CASSYSRDRGPTEAFF TGTGCCAGCAGTTACTCACGGGACAGGGGTCCCACTGAAGCTTTCTTT
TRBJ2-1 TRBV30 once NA CAWGESNEQFF TGTGCCTGGGGGGAGAGCAATGAGCAGTTCTTC
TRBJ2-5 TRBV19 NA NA CASSIQGGFQETQYF TGTGCCAGTAGTATCCAAGGAGGGTTCCAAGAGACCCAGTACTTC
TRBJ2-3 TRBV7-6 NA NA CASSLAGVGTDTQYF TGTGCCAGCAGCTTAGCAGGGGTGGGCACAGATACGCAGTATTTT
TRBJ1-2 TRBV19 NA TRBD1 CASRDRPIPYGYTF TGTGCCAGTAGGGACAGGCCAATTCCGTATGGCTACACCTTC
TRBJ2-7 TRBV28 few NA CASRTLRTATYEQYF TGTGCCAGCAGGACACTTCGGACAGCTACCTACGAGCAGTACTTC
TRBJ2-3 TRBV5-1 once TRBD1 CASSGSGQGTDTQYF TGCGCCAGCAGCGGTTCGGGACAGGGCACAGATACGCAGTATTTT
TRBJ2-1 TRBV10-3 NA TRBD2 CATARGREEGNEQFF TGTGCCACCGCCCGAGGGCGGGAGGAGGGCAATGAGCAGTTCTTC
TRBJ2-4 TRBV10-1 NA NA CASSESRAPGIQYF TGCGCCAGCAGTGAGTCGAGGGCCCCGGGAATTCAGTACTTC
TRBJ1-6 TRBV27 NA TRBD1 CASSLWFLGTETSSYNSPLHF TGTGCCAGCAGTTTATGGTTTCTCGGGACAGAGACTAGCTCCTATAATTCACCCCTCCACTTT
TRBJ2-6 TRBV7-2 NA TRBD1 CASSRDRGGANVLTF TGTGCCAGCAGCCGTGACAGGGGTGGGGCCAACGTCCTGACTTTC
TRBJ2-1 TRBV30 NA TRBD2 CAWHGSLGSGRNNEQFF TGTGCCTGGCACGGCTCGCTGGGGAGCGGGAGGAACAATGAGCAGTTCTTC
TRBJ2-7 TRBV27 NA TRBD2 CASSSVDLAGQEQYF TGTGCCAGCAGTTCCGTTGATTTAGCGGGCCAGGAGCAGTACTTC
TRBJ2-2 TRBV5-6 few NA CASSPIIKLNTGELFF TGTGCCAGCAGCCCTATTATAAAATTGAACACCGGGGAGCTGTTTTTT
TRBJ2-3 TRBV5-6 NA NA CASSLPGGTHTDTQYF TGTGCCAGCAGCCTGCCAGGGGGGACTCACACAGATACGCAGTATTTT
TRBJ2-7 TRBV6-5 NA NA CASSLQGKTYEQYF TGTGCCAGCAGCTTACAGGGAAAGACCTACGAGCAGTACTTC
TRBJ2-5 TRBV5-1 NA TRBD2 CASSLTRTSGIETQYF TGCGCCAGCAGCCTAACGCGGACTAGCGGGATAGAGACCCAGTACTTC
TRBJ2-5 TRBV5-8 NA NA CASSKGAASTLQETQYF TGTGCCAGCAGCAAAGGGGCAGCATCTACCCTGCAAGAGACCCAGTACTTC
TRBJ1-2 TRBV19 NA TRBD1 CASSTSGQGVYGYTF TGTGCCAGTAGTACGTCCGGACAGGGAGTTTATGGCTACACCTTC
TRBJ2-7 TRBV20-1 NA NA CSAGSSYEQYF TGCAGTGCTGGCAGTTCCTACGAGCAGTACTTC
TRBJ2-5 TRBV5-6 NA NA CASSLVQGSQETQYF TGTGCCAGCAGCTTGGTACAGGGCTCTCAAGAGACCCAGTACTTC
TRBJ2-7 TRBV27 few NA CASSSLTDRLYEQYF TGTGCCAGCAGTTCCCTTACTGATAGACTCTACGAGCAGTACTTC
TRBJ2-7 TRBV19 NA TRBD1 CASSMEQGVYEQYF TGTGCCAGTAGTATGGAACAGGGGGTCTACGAGCAGTACTTC
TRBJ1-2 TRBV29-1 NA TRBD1 CSVVGQDGYTF TGCAGCGTTGTGGGACAGGATGGCTACACCTTC
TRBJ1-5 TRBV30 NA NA CAWSEPNQPQHF TGTGCCTGGAGTGAGCCTAATCAGCCCCAGCATTTT
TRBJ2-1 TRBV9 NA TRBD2 CASSISGNAYNEQFF TGTGCCAGCAGCATTAGCGGGAACGCCTACAATGAGCAGTTCTTC
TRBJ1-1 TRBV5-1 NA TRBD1 CASSRSTGNGEAFF TGCGCCAGCAGCAGGTCGACAGGGAACGGTGAAGCTTTCTTT
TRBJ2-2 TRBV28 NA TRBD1 CASSLWQGAVGTGELFF TGTGCCAGCAGTTTATGGCAGGGGGCCGTCGGGACCGGGGAGCTGTTTTTT